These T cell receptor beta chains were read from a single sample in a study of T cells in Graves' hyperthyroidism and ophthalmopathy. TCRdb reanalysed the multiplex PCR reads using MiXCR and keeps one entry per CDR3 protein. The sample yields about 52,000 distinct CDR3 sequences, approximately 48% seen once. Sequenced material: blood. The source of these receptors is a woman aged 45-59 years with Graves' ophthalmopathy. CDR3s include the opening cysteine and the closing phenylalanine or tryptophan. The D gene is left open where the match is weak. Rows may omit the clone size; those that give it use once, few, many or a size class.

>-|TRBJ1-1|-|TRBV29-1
TGCAGCGTTGGTGAGGGGAGCACTGAAGCTTTCTTT
CSVGEGSTEAFF
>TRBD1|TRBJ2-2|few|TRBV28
TGTGCCAGCAGGGGGGGACAGGGAACCGGGGAGCTGTTTTTT
CASRGGQGTGELFF
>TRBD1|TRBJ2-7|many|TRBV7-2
TGTGCCAGCAGCTTAGTGTTTCTACAGGGGAGCGAGCAGTACTTC
CASSLVFLQGSEQYF
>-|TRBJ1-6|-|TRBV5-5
TGTGCCAGCAGCTTACAGGAAGGGGTTTCACCCCTCCACTTT
CASSLQEGVSPLHF
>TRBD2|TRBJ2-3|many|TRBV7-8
TGTGCCAGCAGCCCGGGGGGGTTAGGGGAGAATACGCAGTATTTT
CASSPGGLGENTQYF
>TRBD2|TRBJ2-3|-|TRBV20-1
TGCAGTGCTAGAGGACTAGCGGGAGGGGGTTTCACAGATACGCAGTATTTT
CSARGLAGGGFTDTQYF
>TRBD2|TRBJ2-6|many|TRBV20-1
TGCAGTGCTAGGCCGGGTAGCGGGAGGTCTGGGGCCAACGTCCTGACTTTC
CSARPGSGRSGANVLTF
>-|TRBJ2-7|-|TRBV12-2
TGTGCAAGTCGCTTAGGCCGGGAGGGGGAGCAGTACTTC
CASRLGREGEQYF
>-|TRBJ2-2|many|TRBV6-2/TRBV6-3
TGTGCCAGCAGTTACTTGGGCACCGGGGAGCTGTTTTTT
CASSYLGTGELFF
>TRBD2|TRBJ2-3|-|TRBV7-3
TGTGCCAGCAGCTTAACTGGGTACAGCGGGGGGCCCACAGATACGCAGTATTTT
CASSLTGYSGGPTDTQYF
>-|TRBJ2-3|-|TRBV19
TGTGCCAGTAGCCAAAGGACTAGCACAGATACGCAGTATTTT
CASSQRTSTDTQYF
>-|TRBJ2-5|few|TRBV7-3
TGTGCCAGCAGCTTAGGGGCTAGCAGACAACAAGAGACCCTGTACTTC
CASSLGASRQQETLYF
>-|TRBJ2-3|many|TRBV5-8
TGTGCCAGCAGCCCTAGGGTCGTCGCGACAGATACGCAGTATTTT
CASSPRVVATDTQYF
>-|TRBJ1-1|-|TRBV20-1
TGCAGTGCCGGAGACGGGGGGTTTAACACTGAAGCTTTCTTT
CSAGDGGFNTEAFF
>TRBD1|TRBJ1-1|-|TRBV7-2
TGTGCCAGCAGCTTAGCTAGGGACAGGAAAGCTTTCTTT
CASSLARDRKAFF
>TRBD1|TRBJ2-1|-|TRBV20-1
TGCAGTGCCAGGACAGGGAGGAATGAGCAGTTCTTC
CSARTGRNEQFF
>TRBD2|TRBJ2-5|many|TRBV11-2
TGTGCCAGCAGCTTAGTTTCACCATATTTAGGCGGGGGAGTTCAGACCCAGTACTTC
CASSLVSPYLGGGVQTQYF
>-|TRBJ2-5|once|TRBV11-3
TGTGCCAGCAGCCTGGGGGGTGGGCAAGAGACCCAGTACTTC
CASSLGGGQETQYF
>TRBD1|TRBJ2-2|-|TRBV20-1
TGCAGTGCCTTTCCCGGACAGGGGCTGTTTTTT
CSAFPGQGLFF
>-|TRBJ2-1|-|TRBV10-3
TGTGCCATCATGGGGGATGAGCAGTTCTTC
CAIMGDEQFF
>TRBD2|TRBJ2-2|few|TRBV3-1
TGTGCCAGCAACCTCCCTGCTCTGCGGGAGACCGGGGAGCTGTTTTTT
CASNLPALRETGELFF
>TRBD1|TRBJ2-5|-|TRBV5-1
TGTGCCAGCAGCCTAGGGACAGCTGGGGAGACCCAGTACTTC
CASSLGTAGETQYF
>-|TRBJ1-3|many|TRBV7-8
TGTGCCAGCAGCTTAATGGGGCATGGAAACACCATATATTTT
CASSLMGHGNTIYF
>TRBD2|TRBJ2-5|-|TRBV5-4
TGTGCCAGCAGCTTGACTAGCGGGAAGCCAGAGACCCAGTACTTC
CASSLTSGKPETQYF
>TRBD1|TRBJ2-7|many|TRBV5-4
TGTGCCAGCAGCTTGGCCGGGACAGGGATCCACGAGCAGTACTTC
CASSLAGTGIHEQYF
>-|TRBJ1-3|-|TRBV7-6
TGTGCCAGCAGCTTATCGGGGACTTTCTCTGGAAACACCATATATTTT
CASSLSGTFSGNTIYF
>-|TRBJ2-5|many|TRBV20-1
TGCAGTGCTAGGGGGGCCGCAAAGTGGGGGCAAGAGACCCAGTACTTC
CSARGAAKWGQETQYF
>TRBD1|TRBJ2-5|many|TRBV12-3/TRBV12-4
TGTGCCAGCAGTCACAGTCCGGGACAGGACCAAGAGACCCAGTACTTC
CASSHSPGQDQETQYF